The 27 T cell receptor beta chains presented below share a single source sample, sequenced in a study of control samples from healthy donors and cancer patients (dated by TCRdb to about 2020). Library construction relied on the immunoSEQ multiplex PCR assay. Here the immuneACCESS table is served through TCRdb, limited to in-frame sequences with V and J called. Missing clones are a known gap in these copies; in checked studies unresolved V genes cover under half, and the rest lacks a known reason. The sample table contains 60,000 or so clones; only one count was recorded for approximately 95% of them. The top ten clones comprise about 1% of the sample. The sequenced sample consisted of blood. The origin of the receptors is a woman aged 18-29 years in good health.

V usage is TRBV6-5 and J usage is TRBJ1-2, with TRBD1 matching 8 bases. V shed 0 bases, J shed 6 bases, and the junction held 3 bases outside the gene matches. CDR1 is MNHEY, CDR2 SVGAGI, per germline. The CDR3 is made up of 14 amino acids. The CDR3 nucleotides are TGTGCCAGCAGTTACTCGCAGGGGGCTGATGGCTACACCTTC. Translated, it gives CASSYSQGADGYTF.

The genes are TRBV12-3 or TRBV12-4 and TRBJ1-1, with D possibly matching TRBD1 (6 bases). The V end was cut by 3 bases, the J end by 4 bases, with 9 bases between. This CDR3 is built from 13 residues. In DNA form, the CDR3 reads TGTGCCAGCAGTTTGAGGGGGAGCACTGAAGCTTTCTTT. It encodes CASSLRGSTEAFF.

V usage is TRBV10-3 and J usage is TRBJ1-1; no firm D call. Germline V gene sequence: CDR1 ENHRY, CDR2 SYGVKD. The CDR3 has 14 amino acids. Trimming stripped 11 bases from V and 3 bases from J, with 19 bases between. The CDR3 sequence is CAAQGQGMYTEAFF. The CDR3 DNA is TGTGCCGCCCAAGGTCAAGGGATGTACACTGAAGCTTTCTTT.

The chain links TRBV6-6 to TRBJ2-3, with no clear D. Germline CDR1 reads MNHNY; CDR2 reads SVGAGI (reference sequence). The CDR3 consists of 15 residues. V lost 0 bases to trimming and J lost 2 bases, with 9 bases between them. In DNA form, the CDR3 reads TGTGCCAGCAGTTACTCGGCACCCGACACAGATACGCAGTATTTT. Translating gives CASSYSAPDTDTQYF.

This chain links TRBV5-6 with TRBJ2-1, with 8 bases fitting TRBD1. Germline V lookup: CDR1 SGHDT, CDR2 YYEEEE. This CDR3 comprises 15 residues. V lost 4 bases and J lost 5; bases outside the gene matches: 8. CDR3 loop: CASSRIGQGNNEQFF. The CDR3 DNA follows: TGTGCCAGCAGCAGGATCGGACAGGGAAACAATGAGCAGTTCTTC.

The chain links TRBV3-1 (or the pseudogene TRBV3-2) to TRBJ1-3; D is unresolved. The CDR3 covers 14 residues. Germline V CDR1 and CDR2: LGHDT, YNNKEL (reference sequence). V was pared by 2 bases and J by 9 bases, with 14 bases between. The CDR3 reads CASSQIGEVSTIYF. CDR3 DNA: TGTGCCAGCAGCCAAATTGGGGAGGTCAGCACCATATATTTT.

This rearrangement joins TRBV14 to TRBJ2-3; TRBD1 or TRBD2 may be the D gene (5 bases each). The V gene's germline CDR1 is SGHDN and CDR2 FVKESK. The CDR3 is 17 residues long. V dropped 4 bases and J dropped 4 bases, with 21 bases sitting between them. As DNA, the CDR3 is TGTGCCAGCAGCCTAGGCCCCGGGACCAAAGGCCCAGATACGCAGTATTTT. It codes for CASSLGPGTKGPDTQYF.

This chain joins TRBV9 and TRBJ2-5; TRBD2 agrees at 11 bases. Germline trimming cut 0 bases from V and 5 bases from J; bases unmatched to any gene: 3. The CDR3 covers 15 residues. Germline V gene data show CDR1 as SGDLS and CDR2 as YYNGEE. CDR3: CASSVGLAGRETQYF. DNA for the CDR3: TGTGCCAGCAGCGTAGGACTAGCGGGGAGGGAGACCCAGTACTTC.

The rearrangement uses TRBV24-1 and TRBJ1-4, with D possibly being TRBD1 (5 bases). Trimming cost V 0 bases and J 10 bases, with 8 bases left between them. Germline CDR1 reads KGHDR; CDR2 reads SFDVKD. This CDR3 is built from 13 residues. CDR3 nucleotides: TGTGCCACCAGTGATTTGGCAGGGAGAAAACTGTTTTTT. Its translation is CATSDLAGRKLFF.

The chain has TRBV20-1 and TRBJ1-3; D unresolved. This CDR3 spans 15 amino acids. Germline CDR1 is DFQATT and CDR2 is SNEGSKA (reference sequence). V lost 3 bases to trimming and J lost 0 bases, with 12 bases between them. The CDR3 sequence is CSASDGLNSGNTIYF. The DNA for the CDR3 is TGCAGTGCTAGTGACGGACTGAACTCTGGAAACACCATATATTTT.

V and J are TRBV2 and TRBJ1-2, with TRBD1 matching 7 bases. From germline, CDR1 is SNHLY and CDR2 FYNNEI. V was clipped by 0 bases and J by 2 bases; unmatched bases: 9. The CDR3 loop spans 17 amino acids. The CDR3 DNA follows: TGTGCCAGCAGTGAAGCCCAAAACCGACAGGGCAACTATGGCTACACCTTC. Protein product: CASSEAQNRQGNYGYTF.

The gene calls are TRBV4-1 and TRBJ2-7; 7 bases map to TRBD1. This CDR3 is 18 amino acids long. In germline, CDR1 is MGHRA, CDR2 YSYEKL. J was trimmed by 5 bases and V by 0 bases; bases with no gene match: 16. The CDR3 region is CASSQDPLGRDSIHEQYF. DNA of the CDR3: TGCGCCAGCAGCCAAGATCCTTTAGGTAGGGACAGCATCCACGAGCAGTACTTC.

This sequence joins TRBV27 and TRBJ2-7; 9 nucleotides match TRBD1. V was clipped by 6 bases and J by 4 bases; unmatched bases: 4. This CDR3 is built from 13 residues. CDR1 is MNHEY, CDR2 SMNVEV, per germline (reference sequence). The DNA for the CDR3 is TGTGCCAGCAGCGGGACAGGGAGGTACGAGCAGTACTTC. Encoded protein: CASSGTGRYEQYF.

This chain joins TRBV28 and TRBJ2-7; TRBD1 is a possible D gene (6 bases). CDR3 length: 12 amino acids. Per the germline V gene, CDR1 is MDHEN and CDR2 is SYDVKM. V lost 6 bases, J lost 6 bases, and 12 bases lay in between. In DNA, the CDR3 is TGTGCCAGCAGCCTCAGGGGTCCCGAGCAGTACTTC. It encodes CASSLRGPEQYF.

V usage is TRBV15 and J usage is TRBJ2-3, with a possible D match to TRBD1 (5 bases). This CDR3 contains 14 residues. Germline CDR1 LNHNV, CDR2 YYDKDF (reference sequence). The germline V and J ends were trimmed by 3 bases and 1 base, with 8 bases remaining between them. The CDR3 region is CATSRLGGTDTQYF. The CDR3 region has the DNA TGTGCCACCAGCAGGTTAGGGGGCACAGATACGCAGTATTTT.

The gene calls are TRBV9 and TRBJ1-1; D is unclear. The germline CDR1 and CDR2 sequences are SGDLS and YYNGEE. This CDR3 contains 13 residues. V lost 3 bases and J 6 bases, leaving 12 bases between the germline ends. The CDR3 bases are TGTGCCAGCAGCGGTAGGGTTGATTCTGAAGCTTTCTTT. Protein product: CASSGRVDSEAFF.

The gene calls are TRBV7-9 and TRBJ2-1; 9 nucleotides line up with TRBD1. The V gene end was trimmed by 2 bases and the J gene end by 3 bases; junction bases not matched to a gene: 11. This CDR3 spans 18 amino acids. Looked up from germline, CDR1 is SEHNR and CDR2 is FQNEAQ (reference sequence). CDR3: CASSLLRAGTGIYNEQFF. The DNA for the CDR3 is TGTGCCAGCAGCTTACTTAGAGCCGGGACAGGGATCTACAATGAGCAGTTCTTC.

The chain carries TRBV19 and TRBJ1-1, with D uncertain. V lost 5 bases and J 0 bases, leaving 4 bases between the germline ends. The length of the CDR3 is 12 residues. Germline values: CDR1 LNHDA, CDR2 SQIVND (reference sequence). CDR3 sequence reads: CASSGMNTEAFF. The DNA for the CDR3 is TGTGCCAGTAGTGGAATGAACACTGAAGCTTTCTTT.

V and J are TRBV5-8 and TRBJ1-6; D unresolved. This CDR3 spans 16 amino acids. Looked up from germline, CDR1 is SGHTS and CDR2 is YDEGEE. V lost 4 bases and J 4 bases, leaving 15 bases between the germline ends. CDR3: CASSPTWTAYNSPLHF. CDR3 DNA sequence: TGTGCCAGCAGCCCTACGTGGACGGCTTATAATTCACCCCTCCACTTT.

The chain recombines TRBV6-5 with TRBJ1-3; no clear D. This CDR3 contains 14 residues. CDR1 and CDR2 from the germline V gene are MNHEY and SVGAGI. With 8 bases removed from V and 1 base from J, the gap between germline ends came to 12 bases. DNA for the CDR3: TGTGCCAGCCACACGACAAAATCTGGAAACACCATATATTTT. Translated: CASHTTKSGNTIYF.

The rearrangement uses TRBV9 and TRBJ1-4, with D hard to call. This CDR3 has 13 amino acids. V was pared by 0 bases and J by 11 bases, with 11 bases between. Germline loops: CDR1 SGDLS, CDR2 YYNGEE. This chain's CDR3 is CASSVGPFPKLFF. For the CDR3, the DNA is TGTGCCAGCAGCGTAGGGCCTTTTCCCAAACTGTTTTTT.

The rearrangement uses TRBV11-2 and TRBJ2-7, with 8 bases fitting TRBD1. The germline gives CDR1 SGHAT, CDR2 FQNNGV. The CDR3 length is 14 residues. The junction had 7 bases not matched to a gene; V was cut back by 7 bases and J by 2 bases. The CDR3 spells CASTFGTGPYEQYF. For the CDR3, the DNA is TGTGCCAGCACCTTCGGGACAGGCCCCTACGAGCAGTACTTC.

V usage is TRBV5-6 and J usage is TRBJ1-2; maybe TRBD1 (6 bases). Germline V gives CDR1 SGHDT, CDR2 YYEEEE. CDR3 size: 14 residues. Trimming shortened V by 6 bases and J by 6 bases, and 18 bases separated the two germline ends. Here the CDR3 reads CASTTWGGGHGYTF. CDR3 coding DNA: TGTGCCAGCACCACCTGGGGAGGGGGTCATGGCTACACCTTC.

This clone is classed as medium-sized. The chain links TRBV6-6 to TRBJ1-1; D is unresolved. Germline-derived CDR1 and CDR2 are MNHNY and SVGAGI (reference sequence). Deletions cut 7 bases from V and 2 bases from J, with 17 bases between. There are 15 residues in the CDR3. The DNA of the CDR3 is TGTGCCAGCACCCCCCTCGGGGTCCGTAACACTGAAGCTTTCTTT. Its protein is CASTPLGVRNTEAFF.

The chain links TRBV7-9 to TRBJ1-1; no clear D. Germline V gene data show CDR1 as SEHNR and CDR2 as FQNEAQ (reference sequence). Trimming took 1 base from V and 2 from J, leaving 8 bases between them. The CDR3 totals 14 residues. CDR3 amino acids: CASSLGPGNTEAFF. The DNA of the CDR3 is TGTGCCAGCAGCTTAGGACCAGGTAACACTGAAGCTTTCTTT.

The V and J genes are TRBV5-1 and TRBJ1-2; 8 bases fit TRBD1. Germline assignment: CDR1 SGHRS and CDR2 YFSETQ. The junction had 18 bases not matched to a gene; V was cut back by 2 bases and J by 9 bases. The CDR3 has 17 amino acids. In DNA, the CDR3 is TGCGCCAGCAGCTTCTCAGACCGAGGACAGGGACAGCCGAGCTACACCTTC. Translating gives CASSFSDRGQGQPSYTF.

The chain has TRBV18 and TRBJ2-1; 7 bases align to TRBD2. With 6 bases clipped from V and 8 bases from J, the junction kept 4 bases outside the gene matches. Germline lookup yields CDR1 KGHSH and CDR2 LQKENI. The CDR3 is made up of 12 amino acids. The chain's CDR3 is CASSYLADEQFF. The CDR3 DNA is TGTGCCAGCTCGTATCTAGCGGATGAGCAGTTCTTC.